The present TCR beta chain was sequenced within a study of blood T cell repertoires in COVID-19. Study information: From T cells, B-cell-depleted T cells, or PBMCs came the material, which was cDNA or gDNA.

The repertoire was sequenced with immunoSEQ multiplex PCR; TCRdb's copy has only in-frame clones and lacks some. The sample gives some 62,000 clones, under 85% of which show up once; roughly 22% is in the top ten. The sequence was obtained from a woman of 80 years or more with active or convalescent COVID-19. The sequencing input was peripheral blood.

This chain's CDR3 is CASSVGLPGLQQETQYF. The DNA for the CDR3 is TGTGCCAGCAGCGTAGGCTTACCGGGACTGCAACAAGAGACCCAGTACTTC. The V and J genes are TRBV9 and TRBJ2-5; maybe TRBD2 (6 bases). V dropped 0 bases and J dropped 2 bases, with 17 bases sitting between them. The germline V gene has CDR1 SGDLS and CDR2 YYNGEE. CDR3 size: 17 residues.